A selection of T cell receptor beta chains follows, all from one sample in a study of T cell repertoires in cytomegalovirus infection. TCRdb re-called the reads through MiXCR, storing one row per CDR3 protein. The sample lists some 920,000 distinct CDR3 sequences; 31% were seen once. These TCRs are of unknown antigen specificity. This specimen was cultured CD8+ T cells from PBMCs, taken from culture after CMV antigen stimulation. Receptors originate from a human donor in good health (CMV status not recorded). Some clones in this sample may be carry-over from other donors' samples. CDR3s include the opening cysteine and the closing phenylalanine or tryptophan. Each record gives: J gene, clone size, D gene, V gene, CDR3 protein, CDR3 DNA. A D gene is named only where the DNA matches it firmly. Some rows have no size entry. The others give once, few or many, or a class for an expanded clone.

TRBJ2-3 . . TRBV4-1 CASSQEEPGFQGNTQYF TGCGCCAGCAGCCAAGAAGAACCGGGCTTCCAAGGAAATACGCAGTATTTT
TRBJ2-1 . . TRBV12-5 CASGIKNEQFF TGTGCTAGTGGTATAAAAAATGAGCAGTTCTTC
TRBJ2-1 . . TRBV7-6 CASSLVGRGRNEQFF TGTGCCAGCAGCTTAGTCGGTAGGGGGAGGAATGAGCAGTTCTTC
TRBJ2-5 . TRBD2 TRBV10-3 CAISGLAGEAETQYF TGTGCCATCAGTGGACTAGCGGGGGAAGCGGAGACCCAGTACTTC
TRBJ1-1 . . TRBV19 CASSIGGFTGFTEAFF TGTGCCAGTAGTATCGGAGGATTTACCGGATTCACTGAAGCTTTCTTT
TRBJ1-1 many . TRBV7-6 CASSLRTSAVEAFF TGTGCCAGCAGCCTCCGGACCAGCGCGGTTGAAGCTTTCTTT
TRBJ2-2 few TRBD2 TRBV6-5 CASRGLAGGQREAELFF TGTGCCAGCCGGGGACTAGCGGGGGGCCAAAGGGAGGCGGAGCTGTTTTTT
TRBJ1-5 . . TRBV7-6 CASSVGEGQPQHF TGTGCCAGCAGCGTAGGGGAGGGCCAGCCCCAGCATTTT
TRBJ1-1 . . TRBV27 CASSLRGGVTKAFF TGTGCCAGCAGTTTAAGGGGGGGGGTCACTAAAGCTTTCTTT
TRBJ1-5 many . TRBV6-1 CASSEVTVNQPQHF TGTGCCAGCAGTGAAGTGACGGTGAATCAGCCCCAGCATTTT
TRBJ1-2 many TRBD1 TRBV7-2 CASSLTGQGNYGYTF TGTGCCAGCAGCTTAACGGGACAGGGGAACTATGGCTACACCTTC
TRBJ1-2 . . TRBV29-1 CSVGPTGAYGYTF TGCAGCGTCGGTCCGACAGGAGCCTATGGCTACACCTTC
TRBJ1-1 few TRBD1 TRBV4-1 CASSRNLQGTEAFF TGCGCCAGCAGCCGAAACTTACAGGGGACTGAAGCTTTCTTT
TRBJ2-3 few . TRBV12-3/TRBV12-4 CASRPTVTDTQYF TGTGCCAGCAGGCCAACCGTCACAGATACGCAGTATTTT
TRBJ2-1 . . TRBV4-3 CASSQDLWGTYNEQFF TGCGCCAGCAGCCAAGATCTCTGGGGGACTTACAATGAGCAGTTCTTC
TRBJ2-5 few . TRBV7-9 CASSQPGGGEETQYF TGTGCCAGCAGCCAACCTGGAGGGGGCGAGGAGACCCAGTACTTC
TRBJ2-1 many . TRBV7-2 CASSLLRWNEQFF TGTGCCAGCAGCTTATTACGTTGGAATGAGCAGTTCTTC
TRBJ1-5 . TRBD1 TRBV25-1 CATSQGADSNQPQHF TGTGCCACCAGCCAGGGGGCAGACAGCAATCAGCCCCAGCATTTT
TRBJ2-3 . . TRBV10-3 CAISERDTQYF TGTGCCATCAGTGAAAGGGATACGCAGTATTTT
TRBJ2-5 . . TRBV7-6 CASSLVVGGLRAGQETQYF TGTGCCAGCAGCTTAGTTGTCGGGGGGCTTCGAGCGGGGCAAGAGACCCAGTACTTC
TRBJ1-4 once TRBD1 TRBV5-4 CASSTEQGAGEKLFF TGTGCCAGCAGCACAGAACAGGGGGCGGGTGAAAAACTGTTTTTT
TRBJ1-2 . TRBD1 TRBV6-6 CASRPSIVTGGWNYGYTF TGTGCCAGCAGGCCCTCTATCGTTACAGGGGGCTGGAACTATGGCTACACCTTC
TRBJ2-5 . TRBD2 TRBV12-5 CASGFSPSRSGGEETQYF TGTGCTAGTGGTTTCTCCCCGTCCCGCAGCGGGGGCGAAGAGACCCAGTACTTC
TRBJ1-2 . . TRBV7-9 CASSFPTGSNYGYTF TGTGCCAGCAGCTTCCCGACAGGCTCTAACTATGGCTACACCTTC
TRBJ2-3 . . TRBV5-1 CASSDPGGVSTDTQYF TGCGCCAGCAGCGACCCAGGGGGGGTGAGCACAGATACGCAGTATTTT
TRBJ1-6 few TRBD1 TRBV4-2 CASSQERRGYNSPLHF TGTGCCAGCAGCCAAGAGCGCAGGGGGTATAATTCACCCCTCCACTTT
TRBJ2-1 . TRBD1 TRBV6-5 CASSLLGTGVSEQFF TGTGCCAGCAGTTTATTAGGGACAGGGGTTTCTGAGCAGTTCTTC
TRBJ1-4 few . TRBV6-1 CASSDLYEKLFF TGTGCCAGCAGTGACCTTTATGAAAAACTGTTTTTT
TRBJ1-2 . . TRBV13 CASSLGQGGQLYYGYTF TGTGCCAGCAGCTTAGGCCAAGGAGGACAGCTATACTATGGCTACACCTTC